Each of the 32 T cell receptor beta chains below was sequenced from the same sample in a study of cytotoxic CD8 clonotypes in ibrutinib-treated CLL (dated by TCRdb to about 2021). Libraries came from the immunoSEQ multiplex PCR assay. TCRdb's version of the immuneACCESS table is confined to in-frame rearrangements and falls short of the full clone set. An unresolved V gene accounts for under half of the shortfall where checked; the remainder is of unknown origin. This sample has about 24,000 clones in its table, and 55% to 75% of those were observed once. The ten largest make up around 44% of the sample. The time point label of this sample denotes: 12 months on ibrutinib. The input for sequencing was PBMCs, taken after 12 months of ibrutinib treatment. Receptor source: a human donor with chronic lymphocytic leukemia.

V gene TRBV15 combines with J gene TRBJ2-7; 10 bases are a match to TRBD2. CDR1 and CDR2 from the germline V gene are LNHNV and YYDKDF (reference sequence). The CDR3 totals 15 residues. With 4 bases clipped from V and 6 bases from J, the junction kept 9 bases outside the gene matches. The CDR3 DNA reads TGTGCCACCAGCATGGTGGCTAGCGGGGGTCGCGAGCAGTACTTC. It translates to CATSMVASGGREQYF.

The rearrangement uses TRBV28 and TRBJ1-5; unclear D gene. Deletions cut 1 base from V and 2 bases from J, with 3 bases between. The germline V gene encodes CDR1 MDHEN and CDR2 SYDVKM. The CDR3 sequence is 13 residues long. CDR3 region: CASSLFGNQPQHF. For the CDR3, the DNA is TGTGCCAGCAGTTTATTCGGCAATCAGCCCCAGCATTTT.

This rearrangement joins TRBV9 to TRBJ1-2, with a possible D match to TRBD1 (5 bases). Germline CDR1 is SGDLS and CDR2 is YYNGEE. Trimming took off 3 bases at V and 7 bases at J, with 16 bases between the two ends. This CDR3 has 14 amino acids. In DNA form, the CDR3 reads TGTGCCAGCAGCGACGGGGGAGGGTTGGTTGGCTACACCTTC. Translation: CASSDGGGLVGYTF.

The V and J genes are TRBV6-1 and TRBJ2-3, with a possible D match to TRBD2 (6 bases). V lost 6 bases and J lost 0, with 10 bases in between. Germline lookup yields CDR1 MNHNS and CDR2 SASEGT. CDR3 length: 14 residues. For the CDR3, the DNA is TGTGCCAGCAGGGTCGGAGGGAGCACAGATACGCAGTATTTT. As protein: CASRVGGSTDTQYF.

The chain uses TRBV18 and TRBJ2-2, with TRBD2 matching 8 bases. Unmatched junction bases numbered 12, after V lost 0 bases and J lost 6 bases. Germline V lookup: CDR1 KGHSH, CDR2 LQKENI. This CDR3 is 18 amino acids long. For the CDR3, the DNA is TGTGCCAGCTCACCACCGGGACTAGTCAAGGCTGGCGCCGGGGAGCTGTTTTTT. This codes for CASSPPGLVKAGAGELFF.

This clone was counted a single time. This sequence joins TRBV4-1 and TRBJ2-3; TRBD1 matches 9 bases. J lost 3 bases, V lost 3 bases, and 10 bases had no gene match. The CDR3 contains 17 residues. Germline CDR1 reads MGHRA; CDR2 reads YSYEKL. CDR3 in DNA: TGCGCCAGCAGCCAGGGGGGAGGGACAGGGTATACAGATACGCAGTATTTT. Translating gives CASSQGGGTGYTDTQYF.

This sequence joins TRBV28 and TRBJ2-7; 11 bases align to TRBD1. This CDR3 spans 14 amino acids. The V gene end was trimmed by 5 bases and the J gene end by 7 bases; junction bases not matched to a gene: 7. Germline values: CDR1 MDHEN, CDR2 SYDVKM. The CDR3 region is CASSKRDRGGEQYF. The DNA of the CDR3 is TGTGCCAGCAGTAAACGGGACAGGGGGGGAGAGCAGTACTTC.

The V gene is TRBV5-4, the J gene TRBJ2-1, with 9 positions matching TRBD2. Unmatched junction bases numbered 7, after V lost 4 bases and J lost 2 bases. The CDR3 totals 16 residues. Per the germline V gene, CDR1 is SGHNT and CDR2 is YYREEE (reference sequence). This CDR3 is CASSPSSGEAYNEQFF. The CDR3 DNA is TGTGCCAGCAGCCCATCTAGCGGGGAGGCCTACAATGAGCAGTTCTTC.

This clone was observed a few times. CDR3 in DNA: TGCGCCAGCAGCCCGACTAGACTCACCGGGGAGCTGTTTTTT. Its translation: CASSPTRLTGELFF. The chain joins TRBV4-1 to TRBJ2-2, with D maybe TRBD2 (6 bases). CDR3 length: 14 amino acids. The V gene lost 4 bases and the J gene lost 4 bases, with 10 bases spanning the gap. Germline CDR1 is MGHRA and CDR2 is YSYEKL.

This clone has only a few counts. This chain links TRBV6-7 with TRBJ1-2; D remains ambiguous. TRBV6-7 is noted as an ORF with a role that remains uncertain. V dropped 0 bases and J dropped 5 bases, with 16 bases sitting between them. The CDR3 totals 16 residues. Written as DNA, the CDR3 is TGTGCCAGCAGTTACTCCACCGGGATAGGCAGTTATGGCTACACCTTC. Translation gives CASSYSTGIGSYGYTF.

J is TRBJ2-7 and V is TRBV28, with D hard to call. This CDR3 region has 11 residues. Deletions cut 5 bases from V and 3 bases from J, with 5 bases between. Germline V gene lookup returns CDR1 MDHEN and CDR2 SYDVKM. For the CDR3, the DNA is TGTGCCAGCAGTCCTGACTACGAGCAGTACTTC. Protein sequence: CASSPDYEQYF.

This clone was observed a few times. The chain couples TRBV7-8 to TRBJ2-4, with 7 bases matching TRBD1. Germline V gives CDR1 SGHVS, CDR2 FQNEAQ. This CDR3 spans 16 amino acids. The ends lost 10 bases at V and 6 bases at J; junction bases unmatched: 18. DNA for the CDR3: TGTGCCACCCATAGGGCTAGGACAGGTCGTGGAAACATTCAGTACTTC. This codes for CATHRARTGRGNIQYF.

The V call is TRBV19, the J call TRBJ1-1, with 10 nucleotides matching TRBD1. The V gene end was trimmed by 0 bases and the J gene end by 8 bases; junction bases not matched to a gene: 0. Germline V CDR1 and CDR2: LNHDA, SQIVND (reference sequence). This CDR3 is 13 amino acids long. This CDR3 reads CASSIEGQGEAFF. CDR3 coding DNA: TGTGCCAGTAGTATAGAGGGACAGGGGGAAGCTTTCTTT.

The rearrangement joins TRBV14 to TRBJ1-1; TRBD1 matches at 7 bases. Germline trimming cut 3 bases from V and 0 bases from J; bases unmatched to any gene: 4. Germline V gives CDR1 SGHDN, CDR2 FVKESK. The CDR3 contains 15 residues. The CDR3 DNA follows: TGTGCCAGCAGCCAGCTAACAGGGGTGAACACTGAAGCTTTCTTT. The encoded protein is CASSQLTGVNTEAFF.

The CDR3 DNA follows: TGTGCCAGCAGCCCCCGACGCAACACCGGGGAGCTGTTTTTT. This translates into CASSPRRNTGELFF. V is TRBV5-4 and J is TRBJ2-2; no definite D call. The germline CDR1 and CDR2 sequences are SGHNT and YYREEE (reference sequence). This CDR3 spans 14 amino acids. Trimming cost V 4 bases and J 2 bases, with 9 bases left between them.

The chain uses TRBV19 and TRBJ2-2; 7 nucleotides align to TRBD2. Germline trimming cut 11 bases from V and 5 bases from J; bases unmatched to any gene: 11. The CDR3 is 14 residues long. Per the germline V gene, CDR1 is LNHDA and CDR2 is SQIVND (reference sequence). The CDR3 region has the DNA TGTGCCCCCTCTGGGGGGGGAGAAACCGGGGAGCTGTTTTTT. As protein: CAPSGGGETGELFF.

The J gene is TRBJ2-7, the V gene TRBV19; TRBD1 is a possible D gene (5 bases). V lost 8 bases and J 5 bases, leaving 16 bases between the germline ends. Looked up from germline, CDR1 is LNHDA and CDR2 is SQIVND (reference sequence). The CDR3 is 13 amino acids. The CDR3 loop reads CASGRPGWHEQYF. CDR3 bases: TGTGCCAGTGGAAGGCCAGGGTGGCACGAGCAGTACTTC.

The chain has TRBV5-1 and TRBJ2-3; 8 bases line up with TRBD1. The CDR3 is 15 residues long. The ends lost 4 bases at V and 5 bases at J; junction bases unmatched: 9. The germline V gene has CDR1 SGHRS and CDR2 YFSETQ. As DNA, the CDR3 is TGCGCCAGCAGCGAGGACAGGGTTACGGGAGATACGCAGTATTTT. Translating gives CASSEDRVTGDTQYF.

This chain links TRBV7-6 with TRBJ2-3; no definite D call. Germline V gives CDR1 SGHVS, CDR2 FNYEAQ. This CDR3 comprises 13 residues. The V and J ends lost 3 bases and 5 bases respectively, with 9 bases between them. The CDR3 reads CASSFFGEDTQYF. The CDR3 coding sequence is TGTGCCAGCAGCTTTTTCGGCGAAGATACGCAGTATTTT.

The chain has TRBV7-2 and TRBJ2-5; D gene uncertain. Trimming took off 1 base at V and 1 base at J, with 7 bases between the two ends. This CDR3 is built from 14 residues. CDR1 SGHTA and CDR2 FQGNSA come from the germline V gene. The CDR3 DNA reads TGTGCCAGCAGCTTAGAGTTCAGCCAAGAGACCCAGTACTTC. Its protein is CASSLEFSQETQYF.

This clone was counted once. V gene TRBV6-5 combines with J gene TRBJ1-1; perhaps TRBD1 as D (5 bases). The CDR3 is 14 residues long. Trimming left V 8 bases short and J 5 bases short, with 18 bases between. Germline V gene sequence: CDR1 MNHEY, CDR2 SVGAGI. The CDR3 region is CASYGQGKRTEAFF. In DNA form, the CDR3 reads TGTGCCAGCTATGGGCAGGGAAAAAGGACTGAAGCTTTCTTT.

By sample share, this clone is medium-sized. V is TRBV10-3 and J is TRBJ1-2; the D gene is possibly TRBD1 (5 bases). V was trimmed by 6 bases and J by 6 bases, leaving 17 bases between them. This CDR3 region has 14 residues. CDR1 ENHRY and CDR2 SYGVKD come from the germline V gene. The chain's CDR3 is CAIRPDSGLDGYTF. The CDR3 bases are TGTGCCATCAGGCCTGACAGTGGGCTGGATGGCTACACCTTC.

This chain links TRBV7-9 with TRBJ2-3, with TRBD2 identical over 9 bases. CDR3 length: 15 amino acids. Germline values: CDR1 SEHNR, CDR2 FQNEAQ (reference sequence). The V and J ends lost 4 bases and 4 bases, in that order; junction bases with no gene match: 6. CDR3 protein: CASSSGTSIPDTQYF. As DNA, the CDR3 is TGTGCCAGCAGCTCCGGGACTAGCATCCCAGATACGCAGTATTTT.

This clone was recorded only once. V usage is TRBV30 and J usage is TRBJ1-2; D not resolved. The CDR3 contains 14 residues. Between the trimmed V and J ends, which lost 3 bases and 0 bases, there was a span of 11 bases. Germline V gives CDR1 GTSNPN, CDR2 SVGIG (reference sequence). CDR3: CAWSDTGPNYGYTF. The CDR3 region has the DNA TGTGCCTGGAGCGATACCGGGCCTAACTATGGCTACACCTTC.

This clone was seen a few times. The rearrangement links TRBV20-1 to TRBJ1-5; no definite D call. Trimming took off 6 bases at V and 6 bases at J, with 9 bases between the two ends. The CDR3 is 11 residues long. Per germline, CDR1 DFQATT and CDR2 SNEGSKA (reference sequence). The DNA of the CDR3 is TGCAGTGCCGAGGAGGGTCAGCCCCAGCATTTT. It is translated as CSAEEGQPQHF.

The rearrangement joins TRBV6-5 to TRBJ2-7, with TRBD1 identical over 11 bases. V was pared by 5 bases and J by 3 bases, with 3 bases of the junction left unmatched. The CDR3 has 14 amino acids. Germline CDR1 MNHEY, CDR2 SVGAGI. The CDR3 DNA reads TGTGCCAGCAGTGCCGGGACAGGGGGCTACGAGCAGTACTTC. Translation: CASSAGTGGYEQYF.

This clone was observed at least ten times. V is TRBV7-3 and J is TRBJ2-3; D is undetermined. Germline V gene sequence: CDR1 SGHTA, CDR2 FQGTGA. V lost 3 bases, J lost 4 bases, and 8 bases lay in between. The CDR3 loop spans 13 amino acids. The CDR3 DNA sequence: TGTGCCAGCAGCTTTACCCTAGCAGATACGCAGTATTTT. It translates to CASSFTLADTQYF.

This rearrangement joins TRBV21-1 to TRBJ1-5; the table's D call of TRBD1 was not tested on the DNA. TRBV21-1 is a known pseudogene. There are 17 residues in the CDR3. DNA for the CDR3: TGTGCCAGCAGCAAAGCTAAGACAGGGATAAGTTATCAGCCCCAGCATTTT. Its translation is CASSKAKTGISYQPQHF.

V is TRBV9 and J is TRBJ2-3; D uncertain. This CDR3 contains 16 residues. Trimming took off 3 bases at V and 2 bases at J, with 16 bases between the two ends. Germline CDR1 reads SGDLS; CDR2 reads YYNGEE. CDR3: CASSASPSQPTDTQYF. CDR3 coding DNA: TGTGCCAGCAGCGCGAGCCCCTCTCAACCCACAGATACGCAGTATTTT.

This clone has a single count. The V call is TRBV7-2, the J call TRBJ2-3; the D is unclear. CDR3 length: 14 residues. CDR1 is SGHTA and CDR2 is FQGNSA in the germline V gene. Trimming removed 2 bases at V and 2 bases at J, with 8 bases between. The CDR3 spells CASSLIGYTDTQYF. The CDR3, as DNA: TGTGCCAGCAGCTTAATCGGCTACACAGATACGCAGTATTTT.

The chain couples TRBV28 to TRBJ1-5, with a weak D call TRBD1 (5 bases). Germline CDR1 and CDR2: MDHEN and SYDVKM. This CDR3 has 11 amino acids. Trimming took off 8 bases at V and 7 bases at J, with 9 bases between the two ends. The CDR3 bases are TGTGCCAGCGCCCGGGGGCAGCCCCAGCATTTT. Translation: CASARGQPQHF.

This chain connects TRBV5-6 to TRBJ2-5; D not certain. Germline lookup yields CDR1 SGHDT and CDR2 YYEEEE. Trimming stripped 4 bases from V and 5 bases from J, with 6 bases between. This CDR3 has 11 residues. CDR3 bases: TGTGCCAGCAGCATCCGGGAGACCCAGTACTTC. The encoded protein is CASSIRETQYF.